This T cell receptor (beta chain) was identified in a study of OX40 agonist ivuxolimab in advanced cancers. Study-wide findings and caveats: Partial responders treated at 0.1-3.0 mg/kg exhibited clonal expansion among the lowest measured. There were, on average, more expanded clones in CD8+ T cells than in CD4+.

Method: immunoSEQ multiplex PCR; TCRdb's copy keeps in-frame clones and lacks some. The data show over 55,000 clones, around 94% seen once. As to this clone: Its specificity is unknown.

Between the trimmed V and J ends, which lost 0 bases and 2 bases, there was a span of 8 bases. Per the germline V gene, CDR1 is SGDLS and CDR2 is YYNGEE. The CDR3 consists of 14 residues. The rearrangement joins TRBV9 to TRBJ1-1, with a tentative D call TRBD1 (5 bases). The sample consisted of CD4+ or CD8+ T cells sorted from blood, taken in a trial of the OX40 agonist ivuxolimab. The clonotype was recovered from an adult with an advanced solid tumor such as melanoma, head and neck, liver or kidney cancer. CDR3 amino acids: CASSVGTTNTEAFF. Written as DNA, the CDR3 is TGTGCCAGCAGCGTAGGGACAACTAACACTGAAGCTTTCTTT.